The 9 T cell receptor beta chains reported below all come from one sample, sequenced in a study of breast tumors, draining lymph nodes, adjacent tissues. The lymph nodes were axillary draining lymph nodes from breast cancer patients. TCRdb reanalysed the multiplex PCR reads using MiXCR and keeps one entry per CDR3 protein. Of 80,000 to 130,000 distinct CDR3 sequences listed, 21% are singletons. Sequencing used axillary lymph node tissue. The source is a female donor with breast cancer. Some clones in this sample may be carry-over from other donors' samples.

On this clonotype itself: This sequence may be a read error, since a much larger clone differs from it by one base. It is likely a read error, because the conserved phenylalanine at the end of the CDR3 is missing. The rearrangement links TRBV2 to TRBJ1-2, with D tentatively TRBD1 (5 bases). In germline, CDR1 is SNHLY, CDR2 FYNNEI. CDR3 length: 14 amino acids. Trimming pared 4 bases from V and 7 bases from J, leaving 16 bases between. The CDR3 nucleotides read TGTGCCAGCAGTGTCAATATTCAGGGCTTTGGCTACACCCTC. This codes for CASSVNIQGFGYTL.

In its sample, this clonotype was seen many times. The CDR3 sequence: CASSPRQGEDGYTF. DNA for the CDR3: TGTGCCAGCAGTCCCAGACAGGGGGAGGATGGCTACACCTTC. V and J are TRBV7-8 and TRBJ1-2, with 9 positions matching TRBD1. In germline, CDR1 is SGHVS, CDR2 FQNEAQ. With 6 bases clipped from V and 6 bases from J, the junction kept 8 bases outside the gene matches. The CDR3 spans 14 residues. Supplemented by reference TRBV7-8 and TRBJ1-2, the full variable domain reads GAGVSQSPRYKVAKRGQDVALRCDPISGHVSLFWYQQALGQGPEFLTYFQNEAQLDKSGLPSDRFFAERPEGSVSTLKIQRTQQEDSAVYLCASSPRQGEDGYTFGSGTRLTVV.

To note about this clonotype: A read error may explain this, as a much larger clone is one base away. The V call is TRBV19, the J call TRBJ2-3; 9 bases are shared with TRBD1. CDR1 and CDR2 (germline): LNHDA, SQIVND (reference sequence). CDR3 length equals 15 residues. With 5 bases clipped from V and 8 bases from J, the junction kept 11 bases outside the gene matches. The CDR3 DNA reads TGTGCCAGTAGTTCACGGGACAGGGAATTGGGTACGCAGTATTTT. The encoded protein is CASSSRDRELGTQYF.

This clonotype was counted ten times or more. This sequence joins TRBV7-3 and TRBJ1-6; D gene uncertain. The germline gives CDR1 SGHTA, CDR2 FQGTGA. This CDR3 is 13 amino acids long. The V and J ends lost 0 bases and 6 bases respectively, with 3 bases between them. CDR3 amino acids: CASSLTRNSPLHF. DNA for the CDR3: TGTGCCAGCAGCTTAACTCGTAATTCACCCCTCCACTTT.

There are many counts of this clonotype. The chain is built from TRBV6-5 and TRBJ1-2; possible D gene TRBD1, 5 bases. V dropped 2 bases and J dropped 4 bases, with 8 bases sitting between them. The CDR3 covers 13 residues. Germline V gene lookup returns CDR1 MNHEY and CDR2 SVGAGI. In DNA, the CDR3 is TGTGCCAGCAGTTACCTGGACACCTATGGCTACACCTTC. This codes for CASSYLDTYGYTF.

On this clonotype itself: Being one base from a much bigger clone, this may be a read error. This chain's CDR3 is CASSLQGVGSGSTIYF. The DNA of the CDR3 is TGTGCCAGCAGCTTACAGGGCGTCGGCTCTGGAAGCACCATATATTTT. This chain links TRBV11-2 with TRBJ1-3; D is perhaps TRBD1 (5 bases). The CDR3 runs 16 residues. Per germline, CDR1 SGHAT and CDR2 FQNNGV. The full variable domain, in which reference TRBV11-2 and TRBJ1-3 provide the parts outside the CDR3, is EAGVAQSPRYKIIEKRQSVAFWCNPISGHATLYWYQQILGQGPKLLIQFQNNGVVDDSQLPKDRFSAERLKGVDSTLKIQPAKLEDSAVYLCASSLQGVGSGSTIYFGEGSWLTVV.

The chain is built from TRBV11-2 and TRBJ1-1; 10 positions agree with TRBD1. J gave up 5 bases and V 5 bases, and 17 bases lay outside the gene matches. The CDR3 spans 18 residues. CDR1 and CDR2 from the germline V gene are SGHAT and FQNNGV. This chain's CDR3 is CASSPPGTGVGLRTEAFF. The CDR3 region has the DNA TGTGCCAGCAGCCCGCCCGGGACAGGGGTTGGGTTGAGGACTGAAGCTTTCTTT.

The table lists this clonotype with many counts. The chain links TRBV12-3 or TRBV12-4 to TRBJ2-5, with 8 nucleotides matching TRBD2. The CDR3 extends over 16 amino acids. V was clipped by 3 bases and J by 2 bases; unmatched bases: 8. The CDR3 DNA sequence: TGTGCCAGCAGTTTTGGGGGGGGCGGGGGGCAAGAGACCCAGTACTTC. It is translated as CASSFGGGGGQETQYF.

This clonotype appeared many times. The chain joins TRBV2 to TRBJ2-1, with TRBD2 matching over 13 bases. Germline lookup yields CDR1 SNHLY and CDR2 FYNNEI. J was trimmed by 5 bases and V by 7 bases; bases with no gene match: 5. The CDR3 covers 15 residues. The CDR3 region has the DNA TGTGCCAGCACAAAACTAGCGGGAGGGGACAATGAGCAGTTCTTC. Its translation is CASTKLAGGDNEQFF. Drawing the rest from reference TRBV2 and TRBJ2-1, the complete variable domain is EPEVTQTPSHQVTQMGQEVILRCVPISNHLYFYWYRQILGQKVEFLVSFYNNEISEKSEIFDDQFSVERPDGSNFTLKIRSTKLEDSAMYFCASTKLAGGDNEQFFGPGTRLTVL.